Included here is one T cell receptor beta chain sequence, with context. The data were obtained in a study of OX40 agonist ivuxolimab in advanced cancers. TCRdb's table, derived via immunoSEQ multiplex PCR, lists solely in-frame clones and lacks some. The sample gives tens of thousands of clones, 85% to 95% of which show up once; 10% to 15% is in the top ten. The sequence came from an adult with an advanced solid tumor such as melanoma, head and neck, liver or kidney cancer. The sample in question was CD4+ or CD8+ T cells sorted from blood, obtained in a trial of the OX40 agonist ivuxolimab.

CDR3 bases: TGTGCCAGCAGACCACTATTAGCGGGGGGGAATGAGCAGTTCTTC. It translates to CASRPLLAGGNEQFF. The chain recombines TRBV4-2 with TRBJ2-1, with 11 bases aligning to TRBD2. V dropped 6 bases and J dropped 7; count of bases not matched to a gene: 8. This CDR3 has 15 amino acids. From germline, CDR1 is LGHNA and CDR2 YNFKEQ.